These 15 T cell receptor beta chains were all obtained from the same sample, sequenced in a study of cytomegalovirus exposure and HLA in healthy donors. 60 Vbeta and 13 Jbeta primers were used in PCR. Generated by immunoSEQ multiplex PCR, the TCRdb table keeps only in-frame clones and is missing some. The table has 150,000 to 200,000 clones, 76% seen once; the top ten hold around 1.6%. Material: PBMCs. The receptors derive from a man younger than 35 in good health and CMV-seronegative.

The rearrangement joins TRBV5-1 to TRBJ2-4; no definite D call. The CDR3 spans 16 residues. Germline CDR1 is SGHRS and CDR2 is YFSETQ. Trimming stripped 1 base from V and 0 bases from J, with 11 bases between. CDR3 residues: CASSLYPALAKNIQYF. The CDR3 DNA reads TGCGCCAGCAGCTTGTATCCAGCGCTAGCCAAAAACATTCAGTACTTC.

The chain carries TRBV6-5 and TRBJ1-2; possibly TRBD1 for D (6 bases). The CDR3 totals 14 residues. V gave up 0 bases and J gave up 7 bases, with 12 bases separating them. Germline V gives CDR1 MNHEY, CDR2 SVGAGI. CDR3: CASSYSPTGIGYTF. CDR3 bases: TGTGCCAGCAGTTACTCACCCACAGGGATTGGCTACACCTTC.

The chain combines TRBV6-6 with TRBJ1-2, with D perhaps matching TRBD1 (6 bases). The CDR3 has 14 residues. Germline values: CDR1 MNHNY, CDR2 SVGAGI (reference sequence). V shed 6 bases and J shed 6 bases, with 17 bases lying between them. CDR3 amino acids: CASRSPPGDHGYTF. The CDR3 bases are TGTGCCAGCAGGTCCCCTCCAGGGGATCATGGCTACACCTTC.

J is TRBJ1-2 and V is TRBV27; 7 bases are a match to TRBD1. CDR1 and CDR2 (germline): MNHEY, SMNVEV (reference sequence). The CDR3 is made up of 14 amino acids. The J segment lost 4 bases and the V segment lost 2 bases, leaving 4 bases of the junction unmatched. The DNA of the CDR3 is TGTGCCAGCAGTTTAGGGGGACAGAGCTATGGCTACACCTTC. It specifies CASSLGGQSYGYTF.

CDR3 residues: CASSRQGSYEQYF. In nucleotides, the CDR3 is TGTGCCAGCTCACGACAGGGGTCCTACGAGCAGTACTTC. The chain carries TRBV18 and TRBJ2-7, with 8 bases fitting TRBD1. The CDR3 runs to 13 residues. V lost 4 bases, J lost 1 base, and 0 bases stayed unmatched. Germline CDR1 is KGHSH and CDR2 is LQKENI.

This clone was recorded only once. The chain couples TRBV9 to TRBJ2-7, with 8 bases that match TRBD1. Per germline, CDR1 SGDLS and CDR2 YYNGEE. V shed 1 base and J 7 bases; nucleotides not matched to a gene: 10. This CDR3 is built from 15 residues. The CDR3 DNA sequence: TGTGCCAGCAGCGTATCCTCGGACAGGGCGGGTGAGCAGTACTTC. It yields the protein CASSVSSDRAGEQYF.

The CDR3 DNA reads TGTGCCAGCAGCCCCGCGACAGGGTTTGGGAGCAATCAGCCCCAGCATTTT. Amino acid sequence: CASSPATGFGSNQPQHF. The rearrangement joins TRBV11-2 to TRBJ1-5; 7 positions agree with TRBD1. V gave up 5 bases and J gave up 1 base; unmatched junction bases: 11. The CDR3 covers 17 residues. The germline gives CDR1 SGHAT, CDR2 FQNNGV.

The V gene is TRBV7-9, the J gene TRBJ2-7; D gene ambiguous. This CDR3 comprises 12 residues. Germline V CDR1 and CDR2: SEHNR, FQNEAQ (reference sequence). The V and J ends lost 1 base and 7 bases respectively, with 8 bases between them. The chain's CDR3 is CASSLVQAEQYF. In nucleotides, the CDR3 is TGTGCCAGCAGCTTAGTGCAGGCAGAGCAGTACTTC.

The V and J genes are TRBV9 and TRBJ2-2, with D maybe TRBD2 (5 bases). V shed 6 bases and J shed 5 bases, with 17 bases lying between them. CDR3 length equals 15 residues. Germline assignment: CDR1 SGDLS and CDR2 YYNGEE. CDR3 sequence: CASTAYPRGTGELFF. CDR3 in DNA: TGTGCCAGCACCGCCTATCCTCGCGGGACCGGGGAGCTGTTTTTT. The variable domain in full, with the rest retrieved from reference TRBV9 and TRBJ2-2, is DSGVTQTPKHLITATGQRVTLRCSPRSGDLSVYWYQQSLDQGLQFLIQYYNGEERAKGNILERFSAQQFPDLHSELNLSSLELGDSALYFCASTAYPRGTGELFFGEGSRLTVL.

The gene calls are TRBV28 and TRBJ2-1; TRBD1 is a possible D gene (5 bases). Germline lookup yields CDR1 MDHEN and CDR2 SYDVKM. There are 15 residues in the CDR3. The V and J ends lost 6 bases and 6 bases respectively, with 18 bases between them. The CDR3 is CASSLVPFRANEQFF. CDR3 in DNA: TGTGCCAGCAGCTTAGTCCCATTCAGGGCCAATGAGCAGTTCTTC. The complete variable domain, with remaining parts taken from reference TRBV28 and TRBJ2-1, reads DVKVTQSSRYLVKRTGEKVFLECVQDMDHENMFWYRQDPGLGLRLIYFSYDVKMKEKGDIPEGYSVSREKKERFSLILESASTNQTSMYLCASSLVPFRANEQFFGPGTRLTVL.

The chain recombines TRBV18 with TRBJ2-5; D ambiguous. The ends were cut back, 2 bases at V and 4 bases at J, with 14 bases in the middle. CDR1 KGHSH and CDR2 LQKENI come from the germline V gene. CDR3 length: 15 amino acids. The CDR3 coding sequence is TGTGCCAGCTCACCAGCCGCCGCGAACTTAGAGACCCAGTACTTC. Its translation: CASSPAAANLETQYF.

The V and J genes are TRBV7-8 and TRBJ2-3; 9 bases fit TRBD1. CDR3 length: 16 residues. V gave up 7 bases and J gave up 1 base; unmatched junction bases: 9. Germline V gives CDR1 SGHVS, CDR2 FQNEAQ. CDR3 region: CASIRGDRVGTDTQYF. In DNA, the CDR3 is TGTGCCAGCATCCGCGGGGACAGGGTAGGCACAGATACGCAGTATTTT. Drawing the rest from reference TRBV7-8 and TRBJ2-3, the complete variable domain is GAGVSQSPRYKVAKRGQDVALRCDPISGHVSLFWYQQALGQGPEFLTYFQNEAQLDKSGLPSDRFFAERPEGSVSTLKIQRTQQEDSAVYLCASIRGDRVGTDTQYFGPGTRLTVL.

The genes are TRBV9 and TRBJ1-3, with D possibly matching TRBD1 (5 bases). Germline lookup yields CDR1 SGDLS and CDR2 YYNGEE. The CDR3 spans 14 residues. V shed 3 bases and J shed 0 bases, with 7 bases lying between them. The CDR3 loop reads CASSGGGSGNTIYF. The CDR3 DNA sequence: TGTGCCAGCAGCGGGGGGGGCTCTGGAAACACCATATATTTT.

This chain uses TRBV27 with TRBJ2-5; the match to TRBD1 covers 7 bases. Unmatched junction bases numbered 6, after V lost 4 bases and J lost 1 base. The CDR3 totals 15 residues. CDR1 and CDR2 from the germline V gene are MNHEY and SMNVEV (reference sequence). In DNA, the CDR3 is TGTGCCAGCAGTTCACCCCGGGACAGCCAAGAGACCCAGTACTTC. Its translation is CASSSPRDSQETQYF.

The chain uses TRBV28 and TRBJ2-7; D gene unclear. This CDR3 has 15 amino acids. Germline-derived CDR1 and CDR2 are MDHEN and SYDVKM. Deletions cut 5 bases from V and 2 bases from J, with 16 bases between. The CDR3 DNA sequence: TGTGCCAGCAGTGCCCCCGGGTCCCCGACCTACGAGCAGTACTTC. Translation: CASSAPGSPTYEQYF.